A single sample is the source of the 32 T cell receptor beta chains below, sequenced in a study of blood T cell repertoires in COVID-19. Only in-frame clones appear in the TCRdb table, and some are missing; sequencing was by immunoSEQ multiplex PCR. The sample includes approximately 190,000 clones, roughly 87% of them seen just once. Input material: peripheral blood. These TCRs come from a woman aged 55 to 70 with COVID-19, enrolled during active disease.

As for this clone: The same CDR3 can be traced to other DNA sequences in this sample. The chain has TRBV7-3 and TRBJ1-1; tentatively, D is TRBD1 (6 bases). This CDR3 has 15 residues. The V end lost 0 bases, the J end lost 2 bases, and 10 bases lay between the germline ends. Germline assignment: CDR1 SGHTA and CDR2 FQGTGA. The CDR3 region has the DNA TGTGCCAGCAGCTTAACGGGCGGGGGCAACACTGAAGCTTTCTTT. Translation gives CASSLTGGGNTEAFF.

The chain is built from TRBV12-3 or TRBV12-4 and TRBJ2-4; a weak D match, TRBD1 (5 bases). The CDR3 totals 13 residues. The V end was cut by 3 bases, the J end by 9 bases, with 12 bases between. This chain's CDR3 is CASSFEEGAIQYF. The CDR3 nucleotides read TGTGCCAGCAGTTTCGAGGAAGGGGCCATTCAGTACTTC.

V usage is TRBV27 and J usage is TRBJ1-2; TRBD1 aligns across 10 bases. The trim removed 6 bases at V and 4 bases at J, leaving 8 bases unmatched. Germline-derived CDR1 and CDR2 are MNHEY and SMNVEV (reference sequence). This CDR3 contains 15 residues. The CDR3 nucleotides read TGTGCCAGCAGCAAACCGGGACAGGGGACCTATGGCTACACCTTC. Protein: CASSKPGQGTYGYTF.

The chain couples TRBV4-3 to TRBJ1-1, with 9 bases that match TRBD1. V was clipped by 4 bases and J by 8 bases; unmatched bases: 8. The CDR3 has 14 residues. CDR1 and CDR2 from the germline V gene are LGHNA and YSLEER. CDR3 coding DNA: TGCGCCAGCAGCCCGCATACAGGGGGCTCGGAAGCTTTCTTT. Its protein is CASSPHTGGSEAFF.

This clone was seen a few times. The chain couples TRBV4-2 to TRBJ2-2; TRBD2 matches at 15 bases. CDR1 LGHNA and CDR2 YNFKEQ come from the germline V gene. The CDR3 has 19 residues. The J segment lost 2 bases and the V segment lost 4 bases, leaving 8 bases of the junction unmatched. DNA of the CDR3: TGTGCCAGCAGCCTTACGGGACTAGCGGGAGGAACCAACACCGGGGAGCTGTTTTTT. Protein sequence: CASSLTGLAGGTNTGELFF.

This chain uses TRBV5-1 with TRBJ2-2; 7 nucleotides line up with TRBD1. In germline, CDR1 is SGHRS, CDR2 YFSETQ. The CDR3 loop spans 17 amino acids. With V trimmed by 1 base and J by 4 bases, 10 bases remained unmatched. As DNA, the CDR3 is TGCGCCAGCAGCTTGCGGTTAGACAGGGTGAGCACCGGGGAGCTGTTTTTT. It specifies CASSLRLDRVSTGELFF.

This clone occurred a few times. CDR3 DNA: TGTGCCAGCAGCTTGGCCTTTTTAGAGACCCAGTACTTC. Protein sequence: CASSLAFLETQYF. This chain joins TRBV5-5 and TRBJ2-5; D call uncertain. The CDR3 loop spans 13 amino acids. Trimming took 0 bases from V and 4 from J, leaving 7 bases between them. Germline CDR1 SGHKS, CDR2 YYEKEE (reference sequence). Variable domain in full (rest from reference TRBV5-5 and TRBJ2-5): DAGVTQSPTHLIKTRGQQVTLRCSPISGHKSVSWYQQVLGQGPQFIFQYYEKEERGRGNFPDRFSARQFPNYSSELNVNALLLGDSALYLCASSLAFLETQYFGPGTRLLVL.

The chain links TRBV28 to TRBJ2-2; 10 nucleotides line up with TRBD2. Per germline, CDR1 MDHEN and CDR2 SYDVKM. The V and J ends lost 5 bases and 0 bases, in that order; junction bases with no gene match: 9. This CDR3 is 18 amino acids long. As DNA, the CDR3 is TGTGCCAGCAGTCTCCTTAGCGGGGGGCCGGCGAACACCGGGGAGCTGTTTTTT. It yields the protein CASSLLSGGPANTGELFF.

The chain joins TRBV10-3 to TRBJ2-7; 7 bases agree with TRBD2. V lost 7 bases to trimming and J lost 7 bases; unmatched junction nucleotides: 16. Germline assignment: CDR1 ENHRY and CDR2 SYGVKD. There are 15 residues in the CDR3. DNA of the CDR3: TGTGCCATCACCGCGCGGGGGTTACTTCTTGGTGAGCAGTACTTC. As protein: CAITARGLLLGEQYF.

This chain connects TRBV7-2 to TRBJ1-1; D is unclear. CDR1 and CDR2 (germline): SGHTA, FQGNSA. This CDR3 region has 12 residues. Trimming stripped 3 bases from V and 8 bases from J, with 10 bases between. The chain's CDR3 is CASSFRRVEAFF. Written as DNA, the CDR3 is TGTGCCAGCAGCTTTCGGAGGGTAGAAGCTTTCTTT. Full variable domain (outside the CDR3, taken from reference TRBV7-2 and TRBJ1-1): GAGVSQSPSNKVTEKGKDVELRCDPISGHTALYWYRQSLGQGLEFLIYFQGNSAPDKSGLPSDRFSAERTGGSVSTLTIQRTQQEDSAVYLCASSFRRVEAFFGQGTRLTVV.

The V gene is TRBV27, the J gene TRBJ1-6, with D hard to call. Germline loops: CDR1 MNHEY, CDR2 SMNVEV (reference sequence). Trimming left V 0 bases short and J 0 bases short, with 9 bases between. The length of the CDR3 is 17 residues. For the CDR3, the DNA is TGTGCCAGCAGTTTATCGTCGGAGGGCTCCTATAATTCACCCCTCCACTTT. It yields the protein CASSLSSEGSYNSPLHF.

V gene TRBV24-1 combines with J gene TRBJ2-7; a possible D gene is TRBD1 (6 bases). Between the trimmed V and J ends, which lost 4 bases and 7 bases, there was a span of 13 bases. CDR1 and CDR2 from the germline V gene are KGHDR and SFDVKD. CDR3 length equals 13 residues. The CDR3 sequence: CATSEGQFTEQYF. Here the CDR3 DNA reads TGTGCCACCAGTGAAGGACAGTTTACGGAGCAGTACTTC.

This rearrangement joins TRBV7-2 to TRBJ2-5; 7 bases map to TRBD1. The CDR3 is 15 amino acids. J lost 3 bases, V lost 1 base, and 5 bases had no gene match. Germline V lookup: CDR1 SGHTA, CDR2 FQGNSA. The CDR3 loop is CASSLVGTVEETQYF. In DNA form, the CDR3 reads TGTGCCAGCAGCTTAGTTGGGACAGTAGAAGAGACCCAGTACTTC.

The chain is built from TRBV24-1 and TRBJ2-3, with D possibly TRBD1 on 6 matching bases. The CDR3 length is 15 residues. V was shortened by 7 bases and J by 1 base, with 14 bases between the two germline ends. The germline V gene encodes CDR1 KGHDR and CDR2 SFDVKD. For the CDR3, the DNA is TGTGCCACCAGGAAGGGACAACGGGGCACAGATACGCAGTATTTT. Translation: CATRKGQRGTDTQYF.

The V gene is TRBV27, the J gene TRBJ2-6; D unclear. This CDR3 has 15 amino acids. Germline V gene sequence: CDR1 MNHEY, CDR2 SMNVEV (reference sequence). V was pared by 4 bases and J by 3 bases, with 10 bases between. The CDR3 nucleotides read TGTGCCAGCAGTTCCCCCTCGGTTGGGGCCAACGTCCTGACTTTC. It specifies CASSSPSVGANVLTF.

The chain links TRBV10-3 to TRBJ1-5; 9 positions agree with TRBD1. Germline CDR1 reads ENHRY; CDR2 reads SYGVKD. This CDR3 is built from 14 residues. Trimming at V came to 8 bases and at J to 4 bases, leaving 6 bases not matched to a gene. CDR3 nucleotides: TGTGCCATCGCTACAGGGGGCGGGAATCAGCCCCAGCATTTT. This gives the protein CAIATGGGNQPQHF.

V is TRBV7-9 and J is TRBJ2-3, with TRBD2 as a possible D gene (5 bases). The CDR3 length is 15 residues. V lost 5 bases, J lost 2 bases, and 14 bases lay in between. From germline, CDR1 is SEHNR and CDR2 FQNEAQ (reference sequence). Here the CDR3 DNA reads TGTGCCAGCAGCCGATATAGCGACTTCACAGATACGCAGTATTTT. Translation gives CASSRYSDFTDTQYF.

The V call is TRBV6-2 or TRBV6-3, the J call TRBJ1-2; D ambiguous. V lost 2 bases and J 2 bases, leaving 6 bases between the germline ends. The CDR3 runs 13 residues. Germline V CDR1 and CDR2: MNHEY, SVGEGT. The CDR3: CASSYTGNYGYTF. CDR3 sequence (DNA): TGTGCCAGCAGTTACACCGGGAACTATGGCTACACCTTC.

The rearrangement uses TRBV5-1 and TRBJ2-3; 10 bases line up with TRBD2. With 0 bases clipped from V and 3 bases from J, the junction kept 4 bases outside the gene matches. Germline CDR1 SGHRS, CDR2 YFSETQ. This CDR3 comprises 16 residues. CDR3 DNA sequence: TGCGCCAGCAGCTTGGGGCTAGCGGGAGATACAGATACGCAGTATTTT. Amino acids: CASSLGLAGDTDTQYF.

This clone was observed a handful of times. The chain carries TRBV18 and TRBJ1-2; 9 bases agree with TRBD1. V was pared by 2 bases and J by 7 bases, with 8 bases of the junction left unmatched. CDR3 length: 15 amino acids. Germline CDR1 and CDR2: KGHSH and LQKENI. The DNA of the CDR3 is TGTGCCAGCTCACCATGGGGACAGGGTGGATCTGGCTACACCTTC. Its translation is CASSPWGQGGSGYTF.

V gene TRBV11-2 combines with J gene TRBJ2-7; TRBD2 aligns across 7 bases. The ends lost 2 bases at V and 4 bases at J; junction bases unmatched: 8. Germline-derived CDR1 and CDR2 are SGHAT and FQNNGV. CDR3 length: 15 residues. For the CDR3, the DNA is TGTGCCAGCAGCTTACACCTAGCGGTGGAGTACGAGCAGTACTTC. Amino acid sequence: CASSLHLAVEYEQYF.

The V and J genes are TRBV19 and TRBJ2-1; the D gene is possibly TRBD1 (6 bases). Trimming stripped 7 bases from V and 4 bases from J, with 14 bases between. CDR3 length: 14 residues. Germline loops: CDR1 LNHDA, CDR2 SQIVND (reference sequence). Written as DNA, the CDR3 is TGTGCCAGTACTGCCAGGGGCGGGTACAATGAGCAGTTCTTC. This sequence encodes CASTARGGYNEQFF.

This chain uses TRBV18 with TRBJ1-1, with no clear D. The V and J ends lost 0 bases and 4 bases respectively, with 6 bases between them. Germline loops: CDR1 KGHSH, CDR2 LQKENI. The length of the CDR3 is 13 residues. The CDR3 loop reads CASSPPVSTEAFF. CDR3 bases: TGTGCCAGCTCACCACCGGTGAGCACTGAAGCTTTCTTT.

The rearrangement uses TRBV7-2 and TRBJ1-4; D not resolved. Germline V gene data show CDR1 as SGHTA and CDR2 as FQGNSA. CDR3 length: 15 residues. Trimming shortened V by 1 base and J by 6 bases, and 12 bases separated the two germline ends. The CDR3 DNA is TGTGCCAGCAGCTTAGTCGGGGTCCCGGATGAAAAACTGTTTTTT. Translated, it gives CASSLVGVPDEKLFF.

This sequence joins TRBV11-3 and TRBJ2-3, with D tentatively TRBD1 (5 bases). This CDR3 has 15 residues. Germline V gene data show CDR1 as SGHNT and CDR2 as YENEEA. V gave up 2 bases and J gave up 7 bases, with 16 bases separating them. This CDR3 reads CASSLRPGSANTQYF. CDR3 in DNA: TGTGCCAGCAGCTTAAGGCCAGGGTCGGCGAATACGCAGTATTTT.

J is TRBJ1-6 and V is TRBV4-1, with 8 bases fitting TRBD1. The length of the CDR3 is 15 residues. V trimming: 4 bases; J trimming: 8 bases; junction bases outside the gene matches: 7. The V gene's germline CDR1 is MGHRA and CDR2 YSYEKL. CDR3 DNA sequence: TGCGCCAGCAGCCGACCCGGACAGGGACATTCACCCCTCCACTTT. It translates to CASSRPGQGHSPLHF.

This clone was seen once. In DNA, the CDR3 is TGTGCCAGCAGTTTGGCAGGGGCAGGCAAAACTGAAGCTTTCTTT. Translating gives CASSLAGAGKTEAFF. This chain uses TRBV28 with TRBJ1-1; D may be TRBD1 (6 bases). Germline CDR1 MDHEN, CDR2 SYDVKM. V was shortened by 3 bases and J by 5 bases, with 16 bases between the two germline ends. The CDR3 has 15 residues. Based on the CDR3 plus reference TRBV28 and TRBJ1-1, the full variable domain is DVKVTQSSRYLVKRTGEKVFLECVQDMDHENMFWYRQDPGLGLRLIYFSYDVKMKEKGDIPEGYSVSREKKERFSLILESASTNQTSMYLCASSLAGAGKTEAFFGQGTRLTVV.

V usage is TRBV5-5 and J usage is TRBJ1-3; possible D gene TRBD1, 6 bases. The germline V gene encodes CDR1 SGHKS and CDR2 YYEKEE (reference sequence). CDR3 length equals 16 residues. The V gene lost 3 bases and the J gene lost 4 bases, with 17 bases spanning the gap. The CDR3 region is CASSWGSGGSGNTIYF. The CDR3 nucleotides are TGTGCCAGCAGCTGGGGCTCGGGGGGCTCAGGAAACACCATATATTTT.

V gene TRBV7-9 combines with J gene TRBJ1-6; unclear D gene. CDR3 length equals 14 residues. Trimming shortened V by 1 base and J by 7 bases, and 8 bases separated the two germline ends. Germline V gives CDR1 SEHNR, CDR2 FQNEAQ (reference sequence). CDR3 sequence: CASSLGAGNSPLHF. The CDR3 DNA reads TGTGCCAGCAGCTTAGGGGCGGGGAATTCACCCCTCCACTTT.

The chain combines TRBV18 with TRBJ2-7; no reliable D call. The V and J ends lost 5 bases and 1 base respectively, with 12 bases between them. Looked up from germline, CDR1 is KGHSH and CDR2 is LQKENI. The CDR3 totals 14 residues. As DNA, the CDR3 is TGTGCCAGCTCAGTTGGGCAGGCTTCCTACGAGCAGTACTTC. Residues: CASSVGQASYEQYF.

The chain carries TRBV18 and TRBJ2-5; 8 nucleotides agree with TRBD1. The CDR3 runs to 14 residues. Per the germline V gene, CDR1 is KGHSH and CDR2 is LQKENI. After removal of 5 bases from V and 5 bases from J, the junction contained 7 bases not matched to a gene. CDR3 nucleotides: TGTGCCAGCTCATCCTCGGACAGGGCCGAGACCCAGTACTTC. Translation: CASSSSDRAETQYF.

The chain joins TRBV10-3 to TRBJ1-5; D possibly corresponds to TRBD1 (5 bases). Germline values: CDR1 ENHRY, CDR2 SYGVKD. V gave up 3 bases and J gave up 4 bases, with 7 bases separating them. The CDR3 contains 13 residues. DNA for the CDR3: TGTGCCATCAGTGAAAGGGGAAATCAGCCCCAGCATTTT. This gives the protein CAISERGNQPQHF.